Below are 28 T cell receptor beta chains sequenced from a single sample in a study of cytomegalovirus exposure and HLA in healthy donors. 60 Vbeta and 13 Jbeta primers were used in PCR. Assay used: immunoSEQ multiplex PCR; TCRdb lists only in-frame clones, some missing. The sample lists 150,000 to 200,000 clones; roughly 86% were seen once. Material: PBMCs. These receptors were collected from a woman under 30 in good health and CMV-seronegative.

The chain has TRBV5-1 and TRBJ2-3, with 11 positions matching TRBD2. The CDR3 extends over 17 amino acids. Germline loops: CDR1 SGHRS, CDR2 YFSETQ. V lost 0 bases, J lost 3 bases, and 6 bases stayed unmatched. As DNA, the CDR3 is TGCGCCAGCAGCTTGGCACTAGCGGGAGTAGGTACAGATACGCAGTATTTT. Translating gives CASSLALAGVGTDTQYF.

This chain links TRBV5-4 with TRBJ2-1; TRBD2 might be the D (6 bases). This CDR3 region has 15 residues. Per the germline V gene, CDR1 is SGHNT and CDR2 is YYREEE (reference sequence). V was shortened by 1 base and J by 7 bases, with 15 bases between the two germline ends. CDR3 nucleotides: TGTGCCAGCAGCTTGCTTCTTCCGGGAGCTAATGAGCAGTTCTTC. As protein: CASSLLLPGANEQFF.

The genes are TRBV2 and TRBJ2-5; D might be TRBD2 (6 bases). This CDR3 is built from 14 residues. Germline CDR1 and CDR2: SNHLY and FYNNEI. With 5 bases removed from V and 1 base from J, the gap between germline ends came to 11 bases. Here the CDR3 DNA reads TGTGCCAGCAGTCGGGGGTTGGGCCAAGAGACCCAGTACTTC. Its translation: CASSRGLGQETQYF.

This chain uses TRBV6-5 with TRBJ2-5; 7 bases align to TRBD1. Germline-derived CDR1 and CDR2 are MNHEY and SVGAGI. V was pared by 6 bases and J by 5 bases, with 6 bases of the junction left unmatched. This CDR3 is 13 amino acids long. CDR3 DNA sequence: TGTGCCAGCAGCTACAACAGGGGCGAGACCCAGTACTTC. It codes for CASSYNRGETQYF.

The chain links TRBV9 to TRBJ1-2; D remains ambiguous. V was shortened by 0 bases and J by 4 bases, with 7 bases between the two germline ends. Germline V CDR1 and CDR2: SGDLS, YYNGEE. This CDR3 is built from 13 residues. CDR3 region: CASSVVASYGYTF. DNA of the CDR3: TGTGCCAGCAGCGTAGTAGCGTCCTATGGCTACACCTTC.

The CDR3: CASSLRRNTGELFF. The CDR3 DNA reads TGTGCCAGCAGTTTACGCAGGAACACCGGGGAGCTGTTTTTT. The genes are TRBV27 and TRBJ2-2, with D hard to call. The germline V gene encodes CDR1 MNHEY and CDR2 SMNVEV (reference sequence). This CDR3 is 14 amino acids long. Trimming cost V 2 bases and J 1 base, with 5 bases left between them.

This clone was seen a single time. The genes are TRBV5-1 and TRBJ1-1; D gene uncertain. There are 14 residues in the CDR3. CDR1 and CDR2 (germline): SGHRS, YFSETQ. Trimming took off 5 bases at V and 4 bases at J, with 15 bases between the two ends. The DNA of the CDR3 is TGCGCCAGCAGGGACTGGGTGTACAGCACTGAAGCTTTCTTT. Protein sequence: CASRDWVYSTEAFF.

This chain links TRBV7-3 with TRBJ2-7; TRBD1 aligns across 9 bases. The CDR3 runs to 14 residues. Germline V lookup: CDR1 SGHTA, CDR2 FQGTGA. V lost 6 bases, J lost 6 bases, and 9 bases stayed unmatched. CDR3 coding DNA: TGTGCCAGCAGTCCCGGGACAGGGAACGGCGAGCAGTACTTC. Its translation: CASSPGTGNGEQYF.

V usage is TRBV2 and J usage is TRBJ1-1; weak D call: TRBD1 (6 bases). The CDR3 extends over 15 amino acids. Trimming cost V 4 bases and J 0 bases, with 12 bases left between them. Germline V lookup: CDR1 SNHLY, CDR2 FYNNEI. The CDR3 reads CASSGTDIMNTEAFF. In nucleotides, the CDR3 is TGTGCCAGCAGTGGGACAGATATTATGAACACTGAAGCTTTCTTT. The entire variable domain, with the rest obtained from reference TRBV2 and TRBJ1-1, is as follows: EPEVTQTPSHQVTQMGQEVILRCVPISNHLYFYWYRQILGQKVEFLVSFYNNEISEKSEIFDDQFSVERPDGSNFTLKIRSTKLEDSAMYFCASSGTDIMNTEAFFGQGTRLTVV.

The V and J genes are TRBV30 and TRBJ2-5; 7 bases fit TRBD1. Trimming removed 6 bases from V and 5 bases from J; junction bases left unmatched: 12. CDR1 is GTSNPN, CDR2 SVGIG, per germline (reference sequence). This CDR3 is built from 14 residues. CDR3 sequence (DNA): TGTGCCTGTATAAGACAGGGTTTCGCTGAGACCCAGTACTTC. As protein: CACIRQGFAETQYF. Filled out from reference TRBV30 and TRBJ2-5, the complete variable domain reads SQTIHQWPATLVQPVGSPLSLECTVEGTSNPNLYWYRQAAGRGLQLLFYSVGIGQISSEVPQNLSASRPQDRQFILSSKKLLLSDSGFYLCACIRQGFAETQYFGPGTRLLVL.

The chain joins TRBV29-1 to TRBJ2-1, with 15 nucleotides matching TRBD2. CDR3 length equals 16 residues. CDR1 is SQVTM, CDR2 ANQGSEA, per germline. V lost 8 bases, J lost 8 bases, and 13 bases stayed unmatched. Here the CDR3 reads CSSVGTSGRSRHEQFF. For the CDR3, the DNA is TGCAGCTCTGTCGGGACTAGCGGGAGGTCCCGCCATGAGCAGTTCTTC.

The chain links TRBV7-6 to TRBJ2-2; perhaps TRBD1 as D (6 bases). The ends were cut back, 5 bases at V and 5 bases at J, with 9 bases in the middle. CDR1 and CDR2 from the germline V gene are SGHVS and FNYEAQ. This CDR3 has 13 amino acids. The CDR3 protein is CASSTGQTGELFF. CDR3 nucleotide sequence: TGTGCCAGCAGCACAGGACAGACCGGGGAGCTGTTTTTT. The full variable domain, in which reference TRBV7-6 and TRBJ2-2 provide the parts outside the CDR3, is GAGVSQSPRYKVTKRGQDVALRCDPISGHVSLYWYRQALGQGPEFLTYFNYEAQQDKSGLPNDRFSAERPEGSISTLTIQRTEQRDSAMYRCASSTGQTGELFFGEGSRLTVL.

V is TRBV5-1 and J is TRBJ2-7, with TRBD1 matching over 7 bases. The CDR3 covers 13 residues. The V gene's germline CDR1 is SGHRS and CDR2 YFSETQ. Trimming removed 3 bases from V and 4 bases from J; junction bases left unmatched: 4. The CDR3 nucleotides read TGCGCCAGCAGCTACTTGGACAGGTACGAGCAGTACTTC. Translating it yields CASSYLDRYEQYF.

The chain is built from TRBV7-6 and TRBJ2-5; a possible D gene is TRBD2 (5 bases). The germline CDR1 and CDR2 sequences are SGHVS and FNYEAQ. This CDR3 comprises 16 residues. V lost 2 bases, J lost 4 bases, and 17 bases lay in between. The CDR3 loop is CASSLRGLQSGETQYF. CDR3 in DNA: TGTGCCAGCAGCTTACGTGGACTCCAATCAGGAGAGACCCAGTACTTC.

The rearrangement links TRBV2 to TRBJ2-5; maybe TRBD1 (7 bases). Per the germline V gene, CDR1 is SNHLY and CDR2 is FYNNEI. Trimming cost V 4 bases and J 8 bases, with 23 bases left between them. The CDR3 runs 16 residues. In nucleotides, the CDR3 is TGTGCCAGCAGTGCAGGGGGGACAGACGAAGTCGCTACCCAGTACTTC. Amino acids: CASSAGGTDEVATQYF.

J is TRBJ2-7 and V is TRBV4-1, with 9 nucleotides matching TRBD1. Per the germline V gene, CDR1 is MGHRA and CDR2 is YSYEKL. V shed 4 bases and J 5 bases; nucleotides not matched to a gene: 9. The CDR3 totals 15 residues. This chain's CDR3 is CASSLRDRDSDEQYF. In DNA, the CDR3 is TGCGCCAGCAGCCTCCGGGACAGGGATTCGGACGAGCAGTACTTC.

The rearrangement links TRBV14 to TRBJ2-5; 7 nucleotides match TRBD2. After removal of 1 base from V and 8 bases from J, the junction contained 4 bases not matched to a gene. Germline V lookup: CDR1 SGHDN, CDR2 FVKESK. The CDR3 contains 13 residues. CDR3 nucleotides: TGTGCCAGCAGCCAAGGGCTAGCGGTAACCCAGTACTTC. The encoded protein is CASSQGLAVTQYF.

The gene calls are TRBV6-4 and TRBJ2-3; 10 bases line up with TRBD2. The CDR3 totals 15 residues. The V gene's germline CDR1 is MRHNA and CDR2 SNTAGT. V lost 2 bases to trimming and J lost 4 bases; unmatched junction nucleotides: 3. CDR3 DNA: TGTGCCAGCAGTGACCTAGCGGGAGAGGCAGATACGCAGTATTTT. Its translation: CASSDLAGEADTQYF.

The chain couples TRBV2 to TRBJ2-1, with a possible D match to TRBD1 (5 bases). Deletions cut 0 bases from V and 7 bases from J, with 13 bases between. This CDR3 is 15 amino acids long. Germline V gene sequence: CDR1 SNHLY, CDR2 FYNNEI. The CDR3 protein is CASSEASGSLNEQFF. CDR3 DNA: TGTGCCAGCAGTGAAGCGTCAGGGTCCCTGAATGAGCAGTTCTTC.

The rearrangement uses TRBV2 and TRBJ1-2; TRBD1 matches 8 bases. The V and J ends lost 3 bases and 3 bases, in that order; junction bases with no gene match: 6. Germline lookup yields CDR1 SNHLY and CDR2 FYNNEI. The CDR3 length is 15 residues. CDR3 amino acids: CASSEDRAWDYGYTF. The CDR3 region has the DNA TGTGCCAGCAGTGAGGACAGGGCGTGGGACTATGGCTACACCTTC.

The CDR3 DNA is TGTGCCAGCAGCTTACTCCTAGCGGGACCCTACAATGAGCAGTTCTTC. Its protein is CASSLLLAGPYNEQFF. The chain recombines TRBV7-6 with TRBJ2-1, with 9 bases lining up with TRBD2. The J segment lost 2 bases and the V segment lost 2 bases, leaving 4 bases of the junction unmatched. Germline V gives CDR1 SGHVS, CDR2 FNYEAQ. The CDR3 contains 16 residues.

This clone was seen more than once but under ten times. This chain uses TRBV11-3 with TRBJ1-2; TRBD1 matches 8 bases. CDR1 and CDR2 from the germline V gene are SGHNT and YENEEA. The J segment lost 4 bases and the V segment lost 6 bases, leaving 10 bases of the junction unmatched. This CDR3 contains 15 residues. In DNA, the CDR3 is TGTGCCAGCAGTCCCCGCCAGGGGGCAGGCTATGGCTACACCTTC. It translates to CASSPRQGAGYGYTF.

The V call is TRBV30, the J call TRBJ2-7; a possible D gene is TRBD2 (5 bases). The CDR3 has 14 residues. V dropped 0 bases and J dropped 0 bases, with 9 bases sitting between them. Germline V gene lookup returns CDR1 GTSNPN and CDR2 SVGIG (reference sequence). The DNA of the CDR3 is TGTGCCTGGAGTGTACCGGGGTTCTCCTACGAGCAGTACTTC. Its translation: CAWSVPGFSYEQYF.

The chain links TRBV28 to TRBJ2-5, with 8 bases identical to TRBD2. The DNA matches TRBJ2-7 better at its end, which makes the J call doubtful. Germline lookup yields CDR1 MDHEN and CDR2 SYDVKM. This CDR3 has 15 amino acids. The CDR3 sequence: CASSSTISGGYEQYF. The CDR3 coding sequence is TGTGCCAGCAGTTCCACTATAAGCGGGGGCTACGAGCAGTACTTC.

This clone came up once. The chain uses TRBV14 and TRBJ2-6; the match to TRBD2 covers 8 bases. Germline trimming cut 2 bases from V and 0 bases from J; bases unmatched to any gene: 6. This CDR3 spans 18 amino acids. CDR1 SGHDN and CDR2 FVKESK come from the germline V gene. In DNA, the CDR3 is TGTGCCAGCAGCCAAATGCGGGGGGCGGGCTCTGGGGCCAACGTCCTGACTTTC. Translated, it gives CASSQMRGAGSGANVLTF.

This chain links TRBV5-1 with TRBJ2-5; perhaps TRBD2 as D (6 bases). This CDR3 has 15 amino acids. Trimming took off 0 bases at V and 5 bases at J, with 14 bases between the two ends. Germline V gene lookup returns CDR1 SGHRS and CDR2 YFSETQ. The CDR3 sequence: CASSLGGDRFETQYF. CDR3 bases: TGCGCCAGCAGCTTGGGCGGGGACCGGTTTGAGACCCAGTACTTC. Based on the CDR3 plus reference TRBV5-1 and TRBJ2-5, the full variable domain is KAGVTQTPRYLIKTRGQQVTLSCSPISGHRSVSWYQQTPGQGLQFLFEYFSETQRNKGNFPGRFSGRQFSNSRSEMNVSTLELGDSALYLCASSLGGDRFETQYFGPGTRLLVL.

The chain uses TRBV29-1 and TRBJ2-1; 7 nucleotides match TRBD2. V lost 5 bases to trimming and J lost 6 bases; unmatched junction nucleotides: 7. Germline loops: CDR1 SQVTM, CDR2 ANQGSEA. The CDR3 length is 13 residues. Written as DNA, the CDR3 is TGCAGCGTTTCAAAGACTAGCAGCAATGAGCAGTTCTTC. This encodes CSVSKTSSNEQFF.

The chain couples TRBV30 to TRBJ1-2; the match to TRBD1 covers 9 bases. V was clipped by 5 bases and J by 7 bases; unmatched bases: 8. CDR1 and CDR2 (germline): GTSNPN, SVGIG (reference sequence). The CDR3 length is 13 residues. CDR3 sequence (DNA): TGTGCCTGGGGGGGACAGGGCACCTTTGGCTACACCTTC. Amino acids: CAWGGQGTFGYTF.